The 16 T cell receptor beta chains below were found in one sample sequenced in a study of blood T cells in healthy people across ages. Together with a sample-barcoded 5' primer, a J-beta primer mix was included in a second PCR lasting about 7 to 11 cycles. A single record per CDR3 protein comes from TCRdb applying MiXCR to the 5' RACE reads. The sample contains fewer than 950,000 distinct CDR3 sequences, roughly 50% of which appear only once. Sequencing was carried out using blood. These receptors all stem from a man aged 80 or over in good health.

A few counts support this clonotype. The CDR3 nucleotides read TGTGCCAGCAGTACTACTACAGGGGGCCGGTTACTATGGGGCTACACCTTC. This codes for CASSTTTGGRLLWGYTF. This rearrangement joins TRBV12-3 or TRBV12-4 to TRBJ1-2; the match to TRBD1 covers 9 bases. CDR3 length: 17 residues. V lost 5 bases and J lost 8; bases outside the gene matches: 18.

This clonotype has a handful of counts. The J gene is TRBJ2-3, the V gene TRBV3-1; TRBD2 matches 7 bases. V lost 0 bases and J lost 0; bases outside the gene matches: 3. Looked up from germline, CDR1 is LGHDT and CDR2 is YNNKEL (reference sequence). The CDR3 length is 16 residues. CDR3 DNA sequence: TGTGCCAGCAGCCAAGATTGGGGACTAAGCACAGATACGCAGTATTTT. Translated, it gives CASSQDWGLSTDTQYF.

The chain links TRBV6-5 to TRBJ1-2; 8 bases agree with TRBD1. Germline-derived CDR1 and CDR2 are MNHEY and SVGAGI. The ends lost 0 bases at V and 7 bases at J; junction bases unmatched: 10. The CDR3 runs 16 residues. As DNA, the CDR3 is TGTGCCAGCAGTTACTCCGCTCCGGACAGGGCTGGTGGCTACACCTTC. This codes for CASSYSAPDRAGGYTF.

This clonotype was recorded a few times. This rearrangement joins TRBV6-5 to TRBJ1-2; 7 bases line up with TRBD1. V lost 8 bases, J lost 7 bases, and 7 bases stayed unmatched. This CDR3 has 12 residues. Germline V gene lookup returns CDR1 MNHEY and CDR2 SVGAGI. The CDR3 bases are TGTGCCAGCGGGAGGGGGCAGGGTGGCTACACCTTC. This gives the protein CASGRGQGGYTF.

The V and J genes are TRBV20-1 and TRBJ2-2; D is undetermined. In germline, CDR1 is DFQATT, CDR2 SNEGSKA (reference sequence). The germline V and J ends were trimmed by 0 bases and 4 bases, with 18 bases remaining between them. This CDR3 is built from 17 residues. DNA of the CDR3: TGCAGTGCTAGAGATTTTTGGGGTTCGCGAAGCACCGGGGAGCTGTTTTTT. Protein product: CSARDFWGSRSTGELFF.

This chain connects TRBV28 to TRBJ1-2; D gene unclear. The V end lost 4 bases, the J end lost 4 bases, and 10 bases lay between the germline ends. The CDR3 runs 13 residues. The germline gives CDR1 MDHEN, CDR2 SYDVKM. CDR3 nucleotide sequence: TGTGCCAGCAGTTCACCACAGTCCTATGGCTACACCTTC. Translated, it gives CASSSPQSYGYTF.

The rearrangement uses TRBV10-3 and TRBJ2-4; D is ambiguous. The better agreement between TRBJ2-7 and the DNA end casts doubt on the J call. The germline V gene has CDR1 ENHRY and CDR2 SYGVKD. The length of the CDR3 is 13 residues. The CDR3 DNA reads TGTGCCATCAGAGGACCTCCTATCTACGAGCAGTACTTC. As protein: CAIRGPPIYEQYF.

The V and J genes are TRBV20-1 and TRBJ2-1; 9 bases match TRBD2. The CDR3 covers 14 residues. From germline, CDR1 is DFQATT and CDR2 SNEGSKA (reference sequence). V lost 7 bases, J lost 9 bases, and 13 bases stayed unmatched. CDR3 nucleotide sequence: TGCAGTGGGACGGGACTAGCTTATAAGGGTGAGCAGTTCTTC. It encodes CSGTGLAYKGEQFF.

In this sample, this clonotype turned up a few times. The rearrangement uses TRBV20-1 and TRBJ2-7; 8 bases line up with TRBD1. CDR3 length: 13 residues. Looked up from germline, CDR1 is DFQATT and CDR2 is SNEGSKA (reference sequence). J lost 2 bases, V lost 6 bases, and 6 bases had no gene match. The CDR3 here is CSADQGAPYEQYF. DNA of the CDR3: TGCAGTGCGGATCAGGGGGCCCCCTACGAGCAGTACTTC.

In the case of this clonotype: The junction does not match germline at one end; this may be a read error. The chain has TRBV14 and TRBJ2-1; D not resolved. The J call is doubtful: the DNA matches TRBJ2-7 better. The germline V gene has CDR1 SGHDN and CDR2 FVKESK. CDR3 length: 13 residues. CDR3 DNA sequence: TGTACCAGCAGCCACCCGAGTAACAATGAGCAGTACTTC. Residues: CTSSHPSNNEQYF.

The chain is built from TRBV3-1 and TRBJ1-1; TRBD1 might be the D (5 bases). Deletions cut 3 bases from V and 0 bases from J, with 8 bases between. The CDR3 totals 14 residues. Germline CDR1 reads LGHDT; CDR2 reads YNNKEL (reference sequence). DNA of the CDR3: TGTGCCAGCAGCCAGACAGTTCTGAACACTGAAGCTTTCTTT. Protein: CASSQTVLNTEAFF.

This clonotype was seen only once. The gene calls are TRBV6-1 and TRBJ1-2; D may be TRBD1 (6 bases). Trimming stripped 4 bases from V and 0 bases from J, with 15 bases between. This CDR3 is 16 amino acids long. Germline assignment: CDR1 MNHNS and CDR2 SASEGT. CDR3 nucleotide sequence: TGTGCCAGCAGTGTAACCGGGACAAGGACTAACTATGGCTACACCTTC. Translating it yields CASSVTGTRTNYGYTF.

The chain couples TRBV5-1 to TRBJ1-1; D ambiguous. Trimming pared 0 bases from V and 5 bases from J, leaving 11 bases between. Germline V gives CDR1 SGHRS, CDR2 YFSETQ. The CDR3 length is 14 residues. The CDR3 here is CASSLAAGLTEAFF. The DNA for the CDR3 is TGCGCCAGCAGCTTGGCCGCGGGCTTGACTGAAGCTTTCTTT.

This rearrangement joins TRBV7-8 to TRBJ2-3, with 10 bases aligning to TRBD1. The CDR3 loop spans 14 amino acids. J lost 14 bases, V lost 4 bases, and 12 bases had no gene match. Germline lookup yields CDR1 SGHVS and CDR2 FQNEAQ. The CDR3 reads CASSSGDRGRYAYF. CDR3 in DNA: TGTGCCAGCAGCTCTGGGGACAGGGGCAGATACGCGTATTTT. The complete variable domain, with remaining parts taken from reference TRBV7-8 and TRBJ2-3, reads GAGVSQSPRYKVAKRGQDVALRCDPISGHVSLFWYQQALGQGPEFLTYFQNEAQLDKSGLPSDRFFAERPEGSVSTLKIQRTQQEDSAVYLCASSSGDRGRYAYFGPGTRLTVL.

In its sample, this clonotype was seen a few times. This chain connects TRBV20-1 to TRBJ2-5, with a tentative D call TRBD2 (5 bases). V shed 6 bases and J shed 5 bases, with 22 bases lying between them. The CDR3 runs 15 residues. Germline V CDR1 and CDR2: DFQATT, SNEGSKA (reference sequence). CDR3 sequence: CSATRGHGTAETQYF. The CDR3, as DNA: TGCAGTGCCACGAGAGGGCATGGAACAGCGGAGACCCAGTACTTC.

V usage is TRBV5-1 and J usage is TRBJ2-3; D remains unclear. The germline V gene has CDR1 SGHRS and CDR2 YFSETQ. The CDR3 contains 12 residues. V lost 6 bases to trimming and J lost 9 bases, with 14 bases between them. The CDR3 is CASTSALKTQYF. Written as DNA, the CDR3 is TGCGCCAGCACATCGGCCCTGAAAACGCAGTATTTT.